This TCR beta chain appears in the sequencing data of a study of T-cell reconstitution after alpha-beta-depleted transplantation in children. The authors prepared the TCRbeta library with unique molecular identifiers. TCRdb re-analysed the PCR reads in MiXCR, keeping a single row per CDR3 protein. The table records almost 500,000 distinct CDR3 sequences, around 12% of them present only once. Trimming removed 4 bases from V and 3 bases from J, with 9 bases in between. This CDR3 is 12 amino acids long. Per germline, CDR1 SQVTM and CDR2 ANQGSEA. The chain is built from TRBV29-1 and TRBJ2-5, with D unclear. This sequence originates from a human donor who donated a stem cell graft to a child with combined immunodeficiency. The sequenced sample was PBMCs from the stem cell graft donor, obtained from the stem cell graft. This chain's CDR3 is CSVAPSKETQYF. The CDR3 DNA is TGCAGCGTTGCCCCGAGCAAAGAGACCCAGTACTTC.